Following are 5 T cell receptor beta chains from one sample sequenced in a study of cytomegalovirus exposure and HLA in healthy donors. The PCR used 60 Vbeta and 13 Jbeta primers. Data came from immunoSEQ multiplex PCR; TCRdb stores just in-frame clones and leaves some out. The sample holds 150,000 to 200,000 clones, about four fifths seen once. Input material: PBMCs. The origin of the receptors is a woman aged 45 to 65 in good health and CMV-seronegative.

For the CDR3, the DNA is TGTGCCACGGGGACTAGCGGGAAGGACTCCTACAATGAGCAGTTCTTC. It is translated as CATGTSGKDSYNEQFF. The chain has TRBV27 and TRBJ2-1; TRBD2 agrees at 13 bases. Trimming cost V 10 bases and J 0 bases; bases outside gene matches: 6. This CDR3 is 16 amino acids long. Germline CDR1 MNHEY, CDR2 SMNVEV (reference sequence).

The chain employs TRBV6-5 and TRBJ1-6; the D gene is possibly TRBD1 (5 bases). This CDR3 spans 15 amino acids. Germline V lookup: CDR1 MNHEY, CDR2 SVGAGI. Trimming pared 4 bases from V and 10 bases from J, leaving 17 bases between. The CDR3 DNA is TGTGCCAGCAGTTCCCCTGGAGGGGATAGATCACCCCTCCACTTT. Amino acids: CASSSPGGDRSPLHF.

CDR3 region: CASSTHDRTWYEQYF. CDR3 bases: TGTGCCAGCAGCACCCATGACAGGACGTGGTACGAGCAGTACTTC. V is TRBV7-2 and J is TRBJ2-7; maybe TRBD1 (6 bases). The CDR3 runs 15 residues. Germline values: CDR1 SGHTA, CDR2 FQGNSA. V lost 5 bases and J lost 4, with 18 bases in between. Based on the CDR3 plus reference TRBV7-2 and TRBJ2-7, the full variable domain is GAGVSQSPSNKVTEKGKDVELRCDPISGHTALYWYRQSLGQGLEFLIYFQGNSAPDKSGLPSDRFSAERTGGSVSTLTIQRTQQEDSAVYLCASSTHDRTWYEQYFGPGTRLTVT.

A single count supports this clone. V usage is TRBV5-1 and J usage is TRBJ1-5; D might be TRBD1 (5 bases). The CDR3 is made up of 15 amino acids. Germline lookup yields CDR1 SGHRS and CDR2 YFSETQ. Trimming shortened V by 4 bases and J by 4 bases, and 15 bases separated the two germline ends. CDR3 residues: CASSRGGDPNQPQHF. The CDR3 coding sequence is TGCGCCAGCAGCCGGGGGGGGGATCCTAATCAGCCCCAGCATTTT.

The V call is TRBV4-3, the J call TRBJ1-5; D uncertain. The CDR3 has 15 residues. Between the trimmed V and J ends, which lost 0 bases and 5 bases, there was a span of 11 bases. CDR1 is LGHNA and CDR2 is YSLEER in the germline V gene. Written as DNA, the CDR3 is TGCGCCAGCAGCCAAGATATCGCGCGGGATCAGCCCCAGCATTTT. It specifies CASSQDIARDQPQHF.